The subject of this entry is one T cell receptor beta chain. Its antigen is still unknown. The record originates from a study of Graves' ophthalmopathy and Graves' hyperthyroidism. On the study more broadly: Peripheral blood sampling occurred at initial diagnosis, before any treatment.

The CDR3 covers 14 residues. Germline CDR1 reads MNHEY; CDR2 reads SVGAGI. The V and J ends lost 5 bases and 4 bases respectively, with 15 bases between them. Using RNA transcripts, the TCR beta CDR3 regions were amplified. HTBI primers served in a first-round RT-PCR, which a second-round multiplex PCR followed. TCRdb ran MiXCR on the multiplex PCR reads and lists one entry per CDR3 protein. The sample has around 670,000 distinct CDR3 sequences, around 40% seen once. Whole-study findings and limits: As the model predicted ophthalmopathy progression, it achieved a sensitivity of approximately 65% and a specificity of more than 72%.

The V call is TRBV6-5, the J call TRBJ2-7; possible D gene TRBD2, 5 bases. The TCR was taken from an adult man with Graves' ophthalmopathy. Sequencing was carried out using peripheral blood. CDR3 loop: CASSTASGNYEQYF. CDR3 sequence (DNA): TGTGCCAGCAGTACCGCATCGGGGAATTACGAGCAGTACTTC.